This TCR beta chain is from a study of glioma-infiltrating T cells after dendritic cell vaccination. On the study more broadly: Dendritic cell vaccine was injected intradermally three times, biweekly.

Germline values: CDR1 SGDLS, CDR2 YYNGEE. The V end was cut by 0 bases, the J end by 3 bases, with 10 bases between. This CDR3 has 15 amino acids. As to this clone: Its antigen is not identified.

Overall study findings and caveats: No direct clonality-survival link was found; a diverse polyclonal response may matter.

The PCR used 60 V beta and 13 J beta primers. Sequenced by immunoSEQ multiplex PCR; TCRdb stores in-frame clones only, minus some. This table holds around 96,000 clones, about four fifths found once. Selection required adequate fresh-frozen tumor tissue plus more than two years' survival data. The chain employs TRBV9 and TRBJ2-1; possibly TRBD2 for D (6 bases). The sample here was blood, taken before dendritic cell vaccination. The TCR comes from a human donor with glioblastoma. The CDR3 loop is CASSVDGSFYNEQFF. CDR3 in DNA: TGTGCCAGCAGCGTAGACGGGAGCTTCTACAATGAGCAGTTCTTC.